The clone carrying this T cell receptor beta chain was observed at least ten times. This record comes from a study of T cells in Graves' hyperthyroidism and ophthalmopathy. Template material for amplifying TCR beta CDR3 regions consisted of RNA transcripts. HTBI primers were used for first-round RT-PCR of the TCR CDR3. TCRdb analysed the multiplex PCR reads with MiXCR anew, one entry per CDR3 protein. The sample lists about 480,000 distinct CDR3 sequences, roughly 14% occurring once. Sequencing used blood. This TCR was recovered from a woman in her late teens or twenties with Graves' hyperthyroidism.

CDR3 nucleotide sequence: TGTGCCAGCAGCTCGTCCGGACTAGCGGGAGGGCCAGGAGGTGAGCAGTTCTTC. Its translation is CASSSSGLAGGPGGEQFF. This sequence joins TRBV11-3 and TRBJ2-1; 15 bases are a match to TRBD2. Trimming cost V 4 bases and J 9 bases; bases outside gene matches: 13. Germline loops: CDR1 SGHNT, CDR2 YENEEA. There are 18 residues in the CDR3.